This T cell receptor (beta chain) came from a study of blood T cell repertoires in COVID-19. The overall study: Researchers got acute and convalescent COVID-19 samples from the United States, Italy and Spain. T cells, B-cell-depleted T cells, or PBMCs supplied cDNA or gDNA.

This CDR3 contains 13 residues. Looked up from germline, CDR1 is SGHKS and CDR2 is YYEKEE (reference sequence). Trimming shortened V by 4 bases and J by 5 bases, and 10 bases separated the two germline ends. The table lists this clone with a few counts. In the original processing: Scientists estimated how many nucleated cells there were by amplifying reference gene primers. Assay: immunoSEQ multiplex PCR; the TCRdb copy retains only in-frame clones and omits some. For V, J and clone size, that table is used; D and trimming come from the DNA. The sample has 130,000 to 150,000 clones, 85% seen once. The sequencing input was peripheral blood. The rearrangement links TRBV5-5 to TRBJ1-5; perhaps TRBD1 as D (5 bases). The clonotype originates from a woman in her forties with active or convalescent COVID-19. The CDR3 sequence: CASSNQGDQPQHF. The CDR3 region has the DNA TGTGCCAGCAGCAATCAGGGCGATCAGCCCCAGCATTTT. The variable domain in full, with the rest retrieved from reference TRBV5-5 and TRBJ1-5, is DAGVTQSPTHLIKTRGQQVTLRCSPISGHKSVSWYQQVLGQGPQFIFQYYEKEERGRGNFPDRFSARQFPNYSSELNVNALLLGDSALYLCASSNQGDQPQHFGDGTRLSIL.